This is a list of T cell receptor beta chains from one sample in a study of blood T cell repertoires in COVID-19. TCRdb's copy holds only in-frame clones and misses some; the assay was immunoSEQ multiplex PCR. Of around 170,000 clones listed, 89% were seen once; the top ten hold 2.5% to 3%. Sequencing used peripheral blood. The receptors stem from a man in his 60s with acute or convalescent COVID-19. Both conserved end residues are part of each CDR3. The D gene is left open where the match is weak. The listing skips clone size in some rows; elsewhere it reads once, few, many or a size class.

CDR3 protein | CDR3 DNA | D gene | J gene | clone size | CDR3 length | V gene
CASSGPTGIDSPLHF | TGTGCCAGTAGCGGTCCGACAGGGATTGATTCACCCCTCCACTTT | TRBD1 | TRBJ1-6 | - | 15 | TRBV19
CASSLGPTGSGNTIYF | TGTGCCAGCAGCTTAGGCCCGACAGGGTCTGGAAACACCATATATTTT | TRBD1 | TRBJ1-3 | - | 16 | TRBV7-2
CASSQERRGYNGYGYTF | TGTGCCAGCAGCCAAGAGAGGAGGGGATACAACGGCTATGGCTACACCTTC | - | TRBJ1-2 | - | 17 | TRBV3-1/TRBV3-2
CASSPAGGRAGANVLTF | TGTGCCAGCAGCCCCGCAGGGGGCCGGGCTGGGGCCAACGTCCTGACTTTC | TRBD1 | TRBJ2-6 | - | 17 | TRBV7-9
CASSPYGYNEQFF | TGTGCCAGCAGTCCTTACGGTTACAATGAGCAGTTCTTC | - | TRBJ2-1 | - | 13 | TRBV2
CASSPTGANTGELFF | TGTGCCAGTAGTCCAACAGGGGCCAACACCGGGGAGCTGTTTTTT | TRBD1 | TRBJ2-2 | - | 15 | TRBV19
CASSLVRSNTGELFF | TGTGCCAGCAGCTTGGTCCGGTCGAACACCGGGGAGCTGTTTTTT | - | TRBJ2-2 | - | 15 | TRBV7-8
CASCLSGNQPQHF | TGTGCCAGCTGTCTTTCGGGCAATCAGCCCCAGCATTTT | - | TRBJ1-5 | - | 13 | TRBV7-2
CASSLVLGQGSLGYTF | TGTGCCAGCAGCTTGGTCTTGGGACAGGGGTCCTTAGGCTACACCTTC | TRBD1 | TRBJ1-2 | - | 16 | TRBV5-6
CASSEWTGGGYTF | TGTGCCAGCAGTGAGTGGACAGGGGGTGGCTACACCTTC | TRBD1 | TRBJ1-2 | - | 13 | TRBV2
CASSEGRGFNYGYTF | TGTGCCAGCAGTGAAGGGCGAGGGTTTAACTATGGCTACACCTTC | - | TRBJ1-2 | - | 15 | TRBV2
CASSSRTGLGTDTQYF | TGTGCCAGCAGTTCAAGGACAGGGCTTGGGACAGATACGCAGTATTTT | TRBD1 | TRBJ2-3 | - | 16 | TRBV14
CASSHLGQGNTDTQYF | TGCGCCAGCAGCCACCTGGGACAGGGGAACACAGATACGCAGTATTTT | TRBD1 | TRBJ2-3 | - | 16 | TRBV4-1
CASGYRSNELNTEAFF | TGTGCCAGCGGGTACAGGAGCAACGAACTGAACACTGAAGCTTTCTTT | - | TRBJ1-1 | - | 16 | TRBV4-2
CASSFSGGSDEQFF | TGTGCCAGCAGCTTTAGCGGGGGCTCAGATGAGCAGTTCTTC | TRBD2 | TRBJ2-1 | - | 14 | TRBV7-2
CASSIGRGNTDTQYF | TGTGCCAGTAGTATTGGACGGGGGAACACAGATACGCAGTATTTT | - | TRBJ2-3 | - | 15 | TRBV19
CASSLSLAPEAFF | TGTGCCAGCAGCTTAAGTCTGGCACCTGAAGCTTTCTTT | - | TRBJ1-1 | - | 13 | TRBV7-9
CASSFPGRTNTEAFF | TGTGCCAGCAGCTTTCCCGGGAGAACGAACACTGAAGCTTTCTTT | - | TRBJ1-1 | - | 15 | TRBV7-9
CASSLPLGGGQYNEQFF | TGTGCCAGCAGCCTCCCCTTAGGGGGGGGCCAATATAATGAGCAGTTCTTC | - | TRBJ2-1 | - | 17 | TRBV14
CGGLGPSSYNEQFF | TGTGGCGGACTAGGCCCGAGCTCCTACAATGAGCAGTTCTTC | TRBD2 | TRBJ2-1 | - | 14 | TRBV2
CASSPGQPQETQYF | TGCGCCAGCAGCCCGGGACAGCCACAAGAGACCCAGTACTTC | TRBD1 | TRBJ2-5 | - | 14 | TRBV5-1
CASSISGNQPQHF | TGTGCCAGCAGTATAAGCGGCAATCAGCCCCAGCATTTT | - | TRBJ1-5 | - | 13 | TRBV2
CATWAQGYQPQHF | TGTGCCACCTGGGCCCAGGGGTATCAGCCCCAGCATTTT | - | TRBJ1-5 | - | 13 | TRBV19
CASSPNAGTGMNTEAFF | TGCGCCAGCAGCCCAAATGCGGGGACAGGGATGAACACTGAAGCTTTCTTT | TRBD1 | TRBJ1-1 | - | 17 | TRBV4-1
CASSLSIAGGRGYTF | TGTGCCAGCAGTTTATCGATCGCGGGCGGGCGCGGCTACACCTTC | - | TRBJ1-2 | - | 15 | TRBV27
CASTIHNTEAFF | TGTGCCAGTACAATACATAACACTGAAGCTTTCTTT | - | TRBJ1-1 | - | 12 | TRBV19
CASSPRQGQELTGQYF | TGTGCCAGCTCACCAAGACAGGGGCAAGAATTAACAGGGCAGTACTTC | TRBD1 | TRBJ2-7 | - | 16 | TRBV18
CASSIAGRTGGTKNIQYF | TGTGCCAGTAGTATTGCCGGTCGGACGGGGGGAACCAAAAACATTCAGTACTTC | TRBD2 | TRBJ2-4 | - | 18 | TRBV19
CAIDRGGNYGYTF | TGTGCCATTGACAGGGGAGGAAACTATGGCTACACCTTC | TRBD1 | TRBJ1-2 | once | 13 | TRBV10-3
CASSRQGLSQHF | TGTGCCAGCAGTCGACAGGGCCTCTCCCAGCATTTT | TRBD1 | TRBJ1-5 | - | 12 | TRBV12-3/TRBV12-4
CSGEAGRGDTQYF | TGCAGCGGTGAAGCGGGGAGAGGCGATACGCAGTATTTT | TRBD2 | TRBJ2-3 | - | 13 | TRBV29-1
CSVEDRGYEQYF | TGCAGCGTTGAGGACAGGGGATACGAGCAGTACTTC | TRBD1 | TRBJ2-7 | once | 12 | TRBV29-1
CASSLAGGYGYTF | TGTGCCAGCAGCTTGGCAGGGGGCTATGGCTACACCTTC | TRBD1 | TRBJ1-2 | - | 13 | TRBV13
CASSGLRQNTEAFF | TGTGCCAGCAGCGGTTTAAGACAGAACACTGAAGCTTTCTTT | - | TRBJ1-1 | - | 14 | TRBV2